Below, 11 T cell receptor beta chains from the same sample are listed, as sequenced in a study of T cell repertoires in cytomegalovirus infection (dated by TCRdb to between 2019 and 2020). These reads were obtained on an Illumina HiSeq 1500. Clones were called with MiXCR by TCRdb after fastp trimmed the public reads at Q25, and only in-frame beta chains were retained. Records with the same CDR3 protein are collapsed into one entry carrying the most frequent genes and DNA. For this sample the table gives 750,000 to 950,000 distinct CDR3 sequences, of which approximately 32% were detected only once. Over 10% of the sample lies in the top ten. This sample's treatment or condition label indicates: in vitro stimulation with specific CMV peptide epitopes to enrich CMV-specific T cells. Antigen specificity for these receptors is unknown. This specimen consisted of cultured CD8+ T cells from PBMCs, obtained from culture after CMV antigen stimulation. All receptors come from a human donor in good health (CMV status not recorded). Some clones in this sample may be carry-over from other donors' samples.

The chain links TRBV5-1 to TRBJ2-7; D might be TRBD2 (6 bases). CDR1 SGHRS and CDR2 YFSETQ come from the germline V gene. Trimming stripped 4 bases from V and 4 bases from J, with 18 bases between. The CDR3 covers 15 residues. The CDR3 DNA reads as TGCGCCAGCAGCCATGGCGGGGACGGAGAATACGAGCAGTACGTC. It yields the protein CASSHGGDGEYEQYV.

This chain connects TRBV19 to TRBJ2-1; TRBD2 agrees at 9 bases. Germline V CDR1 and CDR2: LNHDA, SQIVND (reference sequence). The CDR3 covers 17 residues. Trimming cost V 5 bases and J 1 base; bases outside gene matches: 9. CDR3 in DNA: TGTGCCAGTAGTTTATACATAGCGGGGGTTTCCTACAATGAGCAGTTCTTC. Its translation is CASSLYIAGVSYNEQFF. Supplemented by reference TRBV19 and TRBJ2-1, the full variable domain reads DGGITQSPKYLFRKEGQNVTLSCEQNLNHDAMYWYRQDPGQGLRLIYYSQIVNDFQKGDIAEGYSVSREKKESFPLTVTSAQKNPTAFYLCASSLYIAGVSYNEQFFGPGTRLTVL.

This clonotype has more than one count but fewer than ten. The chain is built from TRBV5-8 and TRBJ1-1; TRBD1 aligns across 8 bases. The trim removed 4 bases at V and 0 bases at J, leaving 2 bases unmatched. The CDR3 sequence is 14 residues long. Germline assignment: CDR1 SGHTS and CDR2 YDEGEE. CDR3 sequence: CASSGDRLNTEAFF. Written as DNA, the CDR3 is TGTGCCAGCAGCGGGGACAGGTTGAACACTGAAGCTTTCTTT.

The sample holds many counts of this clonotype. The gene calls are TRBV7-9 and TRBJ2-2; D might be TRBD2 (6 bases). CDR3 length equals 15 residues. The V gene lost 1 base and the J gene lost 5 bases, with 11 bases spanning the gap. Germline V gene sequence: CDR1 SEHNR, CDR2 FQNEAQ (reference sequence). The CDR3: CASSLVASVTGELFF. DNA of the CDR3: TGTGCCAGCAGCTTAGTGGCTAGCGTTACCGGGGAGCTGTTTTTT.

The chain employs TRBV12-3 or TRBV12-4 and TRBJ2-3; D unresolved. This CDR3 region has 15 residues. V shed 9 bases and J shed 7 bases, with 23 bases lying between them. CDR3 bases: TGTGCCAGAACCGTAAGAGCAAGGCCGCCGTATACGCAGTATTTT. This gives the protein CARTVRARPPYTQYF.

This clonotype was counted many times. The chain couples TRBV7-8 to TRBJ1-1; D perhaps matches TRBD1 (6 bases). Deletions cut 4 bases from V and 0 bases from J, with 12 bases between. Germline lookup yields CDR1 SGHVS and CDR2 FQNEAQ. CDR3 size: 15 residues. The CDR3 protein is CASSSTGTLNTEAFF. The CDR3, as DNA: TGTGCCAGCAGCTCAACGGGGACACTGAACACTGAAGCTTTCTTT.

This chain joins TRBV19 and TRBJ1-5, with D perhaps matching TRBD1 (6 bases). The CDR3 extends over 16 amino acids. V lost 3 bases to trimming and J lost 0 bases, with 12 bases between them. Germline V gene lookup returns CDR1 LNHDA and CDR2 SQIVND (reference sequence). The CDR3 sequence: CASSISTGYSNQPQHF. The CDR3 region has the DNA TGTGCCAGTAGTATCAGCACAGGGTATAGCAATCAGCCCCAGCATTTT.

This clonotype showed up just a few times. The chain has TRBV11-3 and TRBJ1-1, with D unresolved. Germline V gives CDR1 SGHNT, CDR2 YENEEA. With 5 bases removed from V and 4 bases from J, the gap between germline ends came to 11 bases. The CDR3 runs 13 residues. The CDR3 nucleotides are TGTGCCAGCAGCACCCGGTCTTCCACTGAAGCTTTCTTT. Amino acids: CASSTRSSTEAFF.

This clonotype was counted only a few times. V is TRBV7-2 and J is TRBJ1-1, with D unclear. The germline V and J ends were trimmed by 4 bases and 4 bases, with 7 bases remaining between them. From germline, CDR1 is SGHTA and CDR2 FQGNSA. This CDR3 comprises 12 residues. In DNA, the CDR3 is TGTGCCAGCAGCTCGGACTTCACTGAAGCTTTCTTT. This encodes CASSSDFTEAFF. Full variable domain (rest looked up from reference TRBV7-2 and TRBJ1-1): GAGVSQSPSNKVTEKGKDVELRCDPISGHTALYWYRQSLGQGLEFLIYFQGNSAPDKSGLPSDRFSAERTGGSVSTLTIQRTQQEDSAVYLCASSSDFTEAFFGQGTRLTVV.

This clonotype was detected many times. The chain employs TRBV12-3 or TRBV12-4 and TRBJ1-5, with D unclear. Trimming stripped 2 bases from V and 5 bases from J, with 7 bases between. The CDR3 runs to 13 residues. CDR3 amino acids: CASSLTGDQPQHF. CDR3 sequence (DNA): TGTGCCAGCAGTTTAACGGGCGATCAGCCCCAGCATTTT.

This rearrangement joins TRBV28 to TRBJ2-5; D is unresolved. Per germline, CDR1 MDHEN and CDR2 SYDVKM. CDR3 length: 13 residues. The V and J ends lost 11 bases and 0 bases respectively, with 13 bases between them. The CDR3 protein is CAAKDGDQETQYF. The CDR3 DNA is TGTGCCGCTAAGGACGGAGACCAAGAGACCCAGTACTTC.